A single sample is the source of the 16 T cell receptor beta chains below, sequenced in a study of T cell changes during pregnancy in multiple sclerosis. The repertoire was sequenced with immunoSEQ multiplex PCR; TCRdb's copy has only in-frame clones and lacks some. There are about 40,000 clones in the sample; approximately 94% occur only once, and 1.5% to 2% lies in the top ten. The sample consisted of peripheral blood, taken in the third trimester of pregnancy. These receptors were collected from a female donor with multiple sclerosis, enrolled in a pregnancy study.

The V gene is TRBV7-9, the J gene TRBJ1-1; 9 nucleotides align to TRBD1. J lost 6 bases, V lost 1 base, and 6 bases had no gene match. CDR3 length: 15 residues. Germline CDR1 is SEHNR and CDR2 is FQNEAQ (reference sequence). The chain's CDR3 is CASSLVGTGFPEAFF. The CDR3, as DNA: TGTGCCAGCAGCTTAGTTGGGACAGGGTTCCCTGAAGCTTTCTTT.

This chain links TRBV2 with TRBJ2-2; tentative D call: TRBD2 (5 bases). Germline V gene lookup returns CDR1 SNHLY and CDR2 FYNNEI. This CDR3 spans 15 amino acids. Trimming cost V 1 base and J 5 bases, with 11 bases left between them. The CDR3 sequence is CASSEVTPGTGELFF. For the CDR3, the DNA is TGTGCCAGCAGTGAAGTTACTCCGGGGACCGGGGAGCTGTTTTTT.

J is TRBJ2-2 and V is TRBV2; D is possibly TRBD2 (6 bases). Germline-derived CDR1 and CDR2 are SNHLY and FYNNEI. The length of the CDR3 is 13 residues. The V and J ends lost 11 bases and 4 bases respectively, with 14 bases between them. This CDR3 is CAARGKGTGELFF. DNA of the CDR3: TGTGCCGCACGGGGGAAAGGCACCGGGGAGCTGTTTTTT.

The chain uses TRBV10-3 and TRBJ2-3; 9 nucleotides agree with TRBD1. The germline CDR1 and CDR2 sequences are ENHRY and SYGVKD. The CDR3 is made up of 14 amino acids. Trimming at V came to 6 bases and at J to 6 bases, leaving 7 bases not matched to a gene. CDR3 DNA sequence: TGTGCCATCAGGGGACAGGGAAAGTGGGATACGCAGTATTTT. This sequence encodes CAIRGQGKWDTQYF.

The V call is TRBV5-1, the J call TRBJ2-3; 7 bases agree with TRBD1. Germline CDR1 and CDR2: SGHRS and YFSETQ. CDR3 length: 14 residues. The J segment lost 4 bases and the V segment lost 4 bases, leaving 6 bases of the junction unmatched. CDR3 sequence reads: CASSVPQGADTQYF. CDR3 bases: TGCGCCAGCAGCGTCCCTCAGGGGGCAGATACGCAGTATTTT. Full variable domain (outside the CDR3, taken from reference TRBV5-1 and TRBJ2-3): KAGVTQTPRYLIKTRGQQVTLSCSPISGHRSVSWYQQTPGQGLQFLFEYFSETQRNKGNFPGRFSGRQFSNSRSEMNVSTLELGDSALYLCASSVPQGADTQYFGPGTRLTVL.

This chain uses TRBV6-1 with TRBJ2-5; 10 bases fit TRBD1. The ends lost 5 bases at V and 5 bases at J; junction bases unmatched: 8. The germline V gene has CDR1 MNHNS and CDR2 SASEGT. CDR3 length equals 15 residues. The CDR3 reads CASSSRDRGSETQYF. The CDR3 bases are TGTGCCAGCAGTTCCCGGGACAGGGGATCGGAGACCCAGTACTTC.

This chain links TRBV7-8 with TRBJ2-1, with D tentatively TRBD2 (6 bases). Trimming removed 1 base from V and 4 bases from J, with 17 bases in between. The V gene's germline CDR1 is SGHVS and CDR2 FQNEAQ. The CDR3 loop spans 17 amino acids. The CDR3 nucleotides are TGTGCCAGCAGCTTAGTGGTTCGGGGCGCGGGGTACAATGAGCAGTTCTTC. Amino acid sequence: CASSLVVRGAGYNEQFF.

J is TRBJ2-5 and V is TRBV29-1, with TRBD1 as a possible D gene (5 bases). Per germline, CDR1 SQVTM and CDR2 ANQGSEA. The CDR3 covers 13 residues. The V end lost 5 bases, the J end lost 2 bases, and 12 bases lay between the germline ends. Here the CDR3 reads CSVRTLLQETQYF. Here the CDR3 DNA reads TGCAGCGTTAGGACACTGCTACAAGAGACCCAGTACTTC.

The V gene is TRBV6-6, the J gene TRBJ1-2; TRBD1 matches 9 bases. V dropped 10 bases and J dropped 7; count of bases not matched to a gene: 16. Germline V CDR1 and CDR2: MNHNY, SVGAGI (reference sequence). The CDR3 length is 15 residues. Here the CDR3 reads CATTLTKQGAGGYTF. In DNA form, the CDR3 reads TGTGCCACAACACTCACTAAACAGGGGGCAGGTGGCTACACCTTC.

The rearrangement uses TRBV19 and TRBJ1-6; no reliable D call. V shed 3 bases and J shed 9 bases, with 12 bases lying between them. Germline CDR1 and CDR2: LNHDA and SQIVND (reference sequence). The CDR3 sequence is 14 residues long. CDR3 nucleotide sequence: TGTGCCAGTAGTATCGCATTTAGCTCTTCACCCCTCCACTTT. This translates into CASSIAFSSSPLHF.

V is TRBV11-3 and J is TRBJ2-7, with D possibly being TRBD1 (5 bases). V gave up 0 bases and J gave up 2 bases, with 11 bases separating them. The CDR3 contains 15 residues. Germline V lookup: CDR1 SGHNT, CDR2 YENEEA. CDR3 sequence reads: CASSLDSSGPYEQYF. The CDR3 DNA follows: TGTGCCAGCAGCTTAGATAGTTCAGGGCCCTACGAGCAGTACTTC.

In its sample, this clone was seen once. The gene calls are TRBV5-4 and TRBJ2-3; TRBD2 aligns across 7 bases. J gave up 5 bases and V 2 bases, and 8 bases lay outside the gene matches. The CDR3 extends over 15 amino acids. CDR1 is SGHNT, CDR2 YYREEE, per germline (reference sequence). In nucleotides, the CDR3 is TGTGCCAGCAGCTTCGGACTAGAACCAGGAGATACGCAGTATTTT. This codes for CASSFGLEPGDTQYF.

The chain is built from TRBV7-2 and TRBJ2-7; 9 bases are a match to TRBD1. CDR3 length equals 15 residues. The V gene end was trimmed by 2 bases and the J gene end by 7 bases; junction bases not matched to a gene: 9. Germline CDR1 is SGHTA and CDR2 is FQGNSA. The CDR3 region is CASSLSGRDRDEQYF. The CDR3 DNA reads TGTGCCAGCAGCTTATCAGGCCGGGACAGGGATGAGCAGTACTTC.

The DNA for the CDR3 is TGTGCCAGCAGAGGAAGTGGAGAACTGTTTTTT. This codes for CASRGSGELFF. This chain links TRBV2 with TRBJ1-4; no definite D call. V was pared by 6 bases and J by 12 bases, with 11 bases between. The CDR3 runs to 11 residues. Germline V lookup: CDR1 SNHLY, CDR2 FYNNEI.

The CDR3 region has the DNA TGTGCCTGGAGTGTTCCCTGGCAGAACACTGAAGCTTTCTTT. Amino acid sequence: CAWSVPWQNTEAFF. This chain connects TRBV30 to TRBJ1-1; D remains ambiguous. CDR1 is GTSNPN and CDR2 is SVGIG in the germline V gene (reference sequence). V dropped 0 bases and J dropped 1 base, with 9 bases sitting between them. CDR3 size: 14 residues.

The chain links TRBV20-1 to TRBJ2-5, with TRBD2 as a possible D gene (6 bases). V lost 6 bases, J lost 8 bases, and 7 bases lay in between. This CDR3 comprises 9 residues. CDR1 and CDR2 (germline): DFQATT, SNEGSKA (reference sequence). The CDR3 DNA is TGCAGTGCGGGGACTACCCAGTACTTC. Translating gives CSAGTTQYF.